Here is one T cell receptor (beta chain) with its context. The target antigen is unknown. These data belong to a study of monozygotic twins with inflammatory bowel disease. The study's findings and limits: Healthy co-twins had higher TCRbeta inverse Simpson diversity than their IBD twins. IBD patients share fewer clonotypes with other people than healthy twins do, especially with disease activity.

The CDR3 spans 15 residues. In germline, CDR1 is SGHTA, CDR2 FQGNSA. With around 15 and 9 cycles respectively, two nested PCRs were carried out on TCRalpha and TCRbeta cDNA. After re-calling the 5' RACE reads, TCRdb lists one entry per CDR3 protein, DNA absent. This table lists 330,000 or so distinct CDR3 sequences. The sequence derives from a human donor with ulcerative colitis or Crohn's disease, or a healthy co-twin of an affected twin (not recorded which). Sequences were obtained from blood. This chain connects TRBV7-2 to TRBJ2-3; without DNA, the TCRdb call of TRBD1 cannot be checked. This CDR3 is CASSPQGLYTDTQYF.